The following is a T cell receptor (beta chain) sequence with its context. The record originates from a study of T cell responses to AZD1222 COVID-19 vaccine. Sequencing was performed with immunoSEQ multiplex PCR; in TCRdb, only in-frame clones are kept and a portion is missing. The sample lists about 86,000 clones; around nine tenths were seen once. This CDR3 contains 15 residues. Trimming cost V 4 bases and J 5 bases, with 18 bases left between them. Germline CDR1 is MDHEN and CDR2 is SYDVKM. Sample: peripheral blood, taken 28 days after the second AZD1222 dose. This chain links TRBV28 with TRBJ2-7, with a weak D call TRBD2 (6 bases). The receptor was isolated from an adult who received the AZD1222 COVID-19 vaccine. CDR3 nucleotide sequence: TGTGCCAGCAGTTCTCCGGCGGGATCAACCCACGAGCAGTACTTC. It yields the protein CASSSPAGSTHEQYF.